The clone carrying this T cell receptor (beta chain) showed up just a few times. Germline V CDR1 and CDR2: SGHRS, YFSETQ. This CDR3 has 15 residues. Between the trimmed V and J ends, which lost 1 base and 1 base, there was a span of 10 bases. This specimen belongs to a study of blood T cell repertoires in COVID-19. Per the original methods: Estimates of nucleated cell counts were drawn from the amplification of reference gene primers. Clones were read by immunoSEQ multiplex PCR, and TCRdb kept only the in-frame ones, dropping some. That table gives V, J and clone size, and the DNA gave D and trimming. The table includes around 230,000 clones, approximately 90% detected once.

The sequencing input was peripheral blood. This TCR derives from a man between 60 and 75 years old who had recovered from COVID-19. J is TRBJ2-3 and V is TRBV5-1; D might be TRBD1 (6 bases). The CDR3 DNA follows: TGCGCCAGCAGCTTGCAGGGGCCAGGCACAGATACGCAGTATTTT. Translation gives CASSLQGPGTDTQYF.